This TCR beta chain is drawn from a study of cytomegalovirus exposure and HLA in healthy donors. Sequencing was performed with immunoSEQ multiplex PCR; in TCRdb, only in-frame clones are kept and a portion is missing. The sample gives about 110,000 clones, roughly 90% of which show up once; less than 2.5% is in the top ten. From germline, CDR1 is MNHNS and CDR2 SASEGT. V dropped 6 bases and J dropped 0 bases, with 8 bases sitting between them. The CDR3 loop spans 13 amino acids. Sample: PBMCs. This receptor was taken from a woman aged 18-30 years in good health and CMV-seronegative. This rearrangement joins TRBV6-1 to TRBJ1-1; possible D gene TRBD1, 6 bases. The CDR3 DNA reads as TGTGCCAGCAGAACAGGGCTGAACACTGAAGCTTTCTTT. This encodes CASRTGLNTEAFF.